One T cell receptor beta chain is described in this entry. Using immunoSEQ multiplex PCR, the repertoire was profiled, and TCRdb retains in-frame clones only, with some absent. The table shows over 45,000 clones, with roughly 90% occurring only once. The data are from a study of T cell changes during pregnancy in multiple sclerosis. This CDR3 contains 14 residues. Germline CDR1 SGDLS, CDR2 YYNGEE. Losses at the gene ends were 4 bases for V and 5 bases for J; bases not matched to a gene: 3. V and J are TRBV9 and TRBJ1-4, with 9 bases aligning to TRBD1. Sequenced here: peripheral blood, sampled in the first trimester of pregnancy. The sequence derives from a female donor with multiple sclerosis, enrolled in a pregnancy study. Written as DNA, the CDR3 is TGTGCCAGCAGCCGGGGACAGGGAAATGAAAAACTGTTTTTT. Translation: CASSRGQGNEKLFF.